This entry concerns a single T cell receptor (beta chain). Its antigen is not known. The germline V and J ends were trimmed by 5 bases and 2 bases, with 14 bases remaining between them. The CDR3 loop spans 15 amino acids. CDR1 MNHNS and CDR2 SASEGT come from the germline V gene. The sample originates from a study of OX40 agonist ivuxolimab in advanced cancers. Overall study: Of mixed ages from about 23 to 79 and averaging roughly 66 years, the group was more than 65% male. One hepatocellular carcinoma and a couple of cutaneous melanoma patients partially responded.

Generated by immunoSEQ multiplex PCR, the TCRdb table keeps only in-frame clones and is missing some. The sample lists around 93,000 clones; around 87% were seen once. General observations from the study: Doses of 0.1 to 3.0 mg/kg were accompanied by clonal expansion of CD4+ and CD8+ blood T cells by week 6. Averaging showed that CD8+ T cells had more expanded clones than CD4+ did.

The sample consisted of CD4+ or CD8+ T cells sorted from blood, taken in a trial of the OX40 agonist ivuxolimab. This chain uses TRBV6-1 with TRBJ2-3, with D possibly being TRBD1 or TRBD2 (5 bases each). The source is an adult with an advanced solid tumor such as melanoma, head and neck, liver or kidney cancer. CDR3 sequence (DNA): TGTGCCAGCAGTAGGGACCCGGGCCCCACAGATACGCAGTATTTT. This encodes CASSRDPGPTDTQYF.